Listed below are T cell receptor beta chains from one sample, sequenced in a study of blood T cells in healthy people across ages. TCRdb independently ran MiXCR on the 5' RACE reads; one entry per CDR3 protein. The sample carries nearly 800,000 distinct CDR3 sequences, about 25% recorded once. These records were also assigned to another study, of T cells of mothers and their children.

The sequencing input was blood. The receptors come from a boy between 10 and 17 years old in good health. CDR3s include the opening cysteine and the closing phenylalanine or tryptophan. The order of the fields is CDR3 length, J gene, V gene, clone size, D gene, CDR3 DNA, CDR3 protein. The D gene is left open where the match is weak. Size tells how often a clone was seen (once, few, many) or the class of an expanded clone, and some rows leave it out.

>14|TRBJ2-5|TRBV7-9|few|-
TGTGCCAGCAGCGTTGGGACGGACCAAGAGACCCAGTACTTC
CASSVGTDQETQYF
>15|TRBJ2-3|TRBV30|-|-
TGTGCCTGGAGTGTACCTGGGGTGTACACAGATACGCAGTATTTT
CAWSVPGVYTDTQYF
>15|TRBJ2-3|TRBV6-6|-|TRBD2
TGTGCCAGCATCTTAGGTTGGGACTACCCAGATACGCAGTATTTT
CASILGWDYPDTQYF
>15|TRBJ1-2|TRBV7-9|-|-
TGTGCCAGCAGCTTAGCCGGGACACTCACCTATGGCTACACCTTC
CASSLAGTLTYGYTF
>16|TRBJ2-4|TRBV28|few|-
TGTGCCAGCACTAGTGGGCTAGTGGGGGGCAAAAACATTCAGTACTTC
CASTSGLVGGKNIQYF
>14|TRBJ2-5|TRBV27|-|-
TGTGCCAGCAGTTTATGGCAGACAGGGGAGGGGCAGTACTTC
CASSLWQTGEGQYF
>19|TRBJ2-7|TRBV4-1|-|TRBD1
TGCGCCAGCAGCCATCAAATCCTCGGACAGGGGGCCACCTCCTACGAGCAGTACTTC
CASSHQILGQGATSYEQYF
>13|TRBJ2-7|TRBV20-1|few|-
TGCAGTGCTAGAGGTCTTTCAACCTACGAGCAGTACTTC
CSARGLSTYEQYF
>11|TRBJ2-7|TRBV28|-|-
TGTGCCAGCAGTTATTATTTCGAGCAGTACTTC
CASSYYFEQYF
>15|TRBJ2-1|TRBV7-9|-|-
TGTGCCAGCAGCTTAGGCGTGACCACCTACAATGAGCAGTTCTTC
CASSLGVTTYNEQFF
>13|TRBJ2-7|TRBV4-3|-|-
TGCGCCAGCAGCCCAGGCCATGGGTACGAGCAGTACTTC
CASSPGHGYEQYF
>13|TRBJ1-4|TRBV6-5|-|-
TGTGCCAGCCGGTGGGCATCTAATGAAAAACTGTTTTTT
CASRWASNEKLFF
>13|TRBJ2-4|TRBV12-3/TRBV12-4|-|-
TGTGCCAGCAGTTTATATTCGGAAAACATTCAGTACTTC
CASSLYSENIQYF
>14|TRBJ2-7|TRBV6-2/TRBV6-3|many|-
TGTGCCAGCAGTTACAGGGGCGGCTCCTACGAGCAGTACTTC
CASSYRGGSYEQYF
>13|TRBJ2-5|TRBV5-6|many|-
TGTGCCAGCAGCGGAGGAGTGAAAGAGACCCAGTACTTC
CASSGGVKETQYF
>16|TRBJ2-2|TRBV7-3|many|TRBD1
TGTGCCAGCAGCTTGATGGGACAGGGGAACACCGGGGAGCTGTTTTTT
CASSLMGQGNTGELFF
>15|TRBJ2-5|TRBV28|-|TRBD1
TGTGCCAGCAGGCCCCGGGACAGGGTTTTAGAGACCCAGTACTTC
CASRPRDRVLETQYF
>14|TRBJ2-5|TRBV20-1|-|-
TGCAGTGCTAGATCCCGGGCGGTGAGGGAGACCCAGTACTTC
CSARSRAVRETQYF
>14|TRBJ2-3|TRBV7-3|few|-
TGTGCCAGCAGCTTTGGCCCCGCCACAGATACGCAGTATTTT
CASSFGPATDTQYF
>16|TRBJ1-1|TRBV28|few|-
TGTGCCAGCAGCCCTCTACCGGGAACCAGAGGGACTGAAGCTTTCTTT
CASSPLPGTRGTEAFF
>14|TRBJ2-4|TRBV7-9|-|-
TGTGCCAGCAGCCTCTCAGGGAGTCGGGAGACTCAGTACTTC
CASSLSGSRETQYF
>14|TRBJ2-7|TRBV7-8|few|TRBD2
TGTGCCAGCAGCTTATATACTAGCGGGTTCGAGCAGTACTTC
CASSLYTSGFEQYF
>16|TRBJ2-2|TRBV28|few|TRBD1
TGTGCCAGCTCCTCACCCGGACAGGGTAACACCGGGGAGCTGTTTTTT
CASSSPGQGNTGELFF
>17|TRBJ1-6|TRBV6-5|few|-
TGTGCCAGCAGTTACTTAAGGCCCGGGGTCGGATTTTCACCCCTCCACTTT
CASSYLRPGVGFSPLHF
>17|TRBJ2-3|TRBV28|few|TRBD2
TGTGCCAGCAGTCCGGTCGGGCTAGCGGGAAGCACAGATACGCAGTATTTT
CASSPVGLAGSTDTQYF
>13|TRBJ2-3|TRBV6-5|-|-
TGTGCCAGCAGTTACTCTGTCCTGGCTACGCAGTATTTT
CASSYSVLATQYF
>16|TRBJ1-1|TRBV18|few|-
TGTGCCAGCTCACCAATGGAGGTCGGTCTGAACACTGAAGCTTTCTTT
CASSPMEVGLNTEAFF
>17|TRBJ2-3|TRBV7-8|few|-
TGTGCCAGCAGCTTACCGATGCCGGGACAAAGCACAGATACGCAGTATTTT
CASSLPMPGQSTDTQYF
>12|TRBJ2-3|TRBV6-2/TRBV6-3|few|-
TGTGCCAGCAGTCCACAGGCACAAACGCAGTATTTT
CASSPQAQTQYF